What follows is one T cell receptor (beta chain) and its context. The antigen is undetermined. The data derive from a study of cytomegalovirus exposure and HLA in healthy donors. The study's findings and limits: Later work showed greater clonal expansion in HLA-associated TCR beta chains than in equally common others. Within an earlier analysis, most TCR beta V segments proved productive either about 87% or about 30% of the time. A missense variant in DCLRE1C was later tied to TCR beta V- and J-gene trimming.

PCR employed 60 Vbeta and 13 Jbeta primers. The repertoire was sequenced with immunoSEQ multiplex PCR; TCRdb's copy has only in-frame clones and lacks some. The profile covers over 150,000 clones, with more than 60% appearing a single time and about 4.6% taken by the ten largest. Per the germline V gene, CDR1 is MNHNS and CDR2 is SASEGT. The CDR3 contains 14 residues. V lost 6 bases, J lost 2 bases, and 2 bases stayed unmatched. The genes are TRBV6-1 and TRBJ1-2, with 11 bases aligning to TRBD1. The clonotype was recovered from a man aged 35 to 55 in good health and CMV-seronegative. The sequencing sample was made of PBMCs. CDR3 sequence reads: CASRRTGGNYGYTF. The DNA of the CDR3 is TGTGCCAGCAGGAGGACAGGGGGCAACTATGGCTACACCTTC.